The sequence of this T cell receptor beta chain was determined in a study of CXCR3-negative and CXCR3-positive naive CD8 T cells. Study-wide points: Whereas memory cells differed, naive CXCR3-negative and CXCR3-positive cells shared similar TRBV-TRBJ usage. The study found comparably high diversity in both naive subsets and much lower diversity in memory CD8+ cells. For CXCR3-positive naive cells, TRB CDR3s were more hydrophobic than those of CXCR3-negative naive cells.

The authors made the TRB cDNA libraries by 5' RACE using UMI labels. TCRdb re-called the 5' RACE reads; one entry per CDR3 protein, DNA not given. With about 120,000 distinct CDR3 sequences in the sample, the ten largest clones hold around 0.38%. Details on this clonotype: Its antigen is undetermined.

The V gene's germline CDR1 is SGHVS and CDR2 FQNEAQ. This CDR3 contains 16 residues. Naive CD8+ T cells had a CD45RO-CCR7+CD27+CD95- phenotype. This clonotype was obtained from a human donor in good health. Some clones in this sample may be carry-over from other donors' samples. Material for sequencing was naive CXCR3+ CD8+ T cells from blood. The subset here: CD45RO-CCR7+CD27+CD95- naive CD8+ T cells expressing CXCR3 (TNR3+). V and J are TRBV7-8 and TRBJ2-1; TCRdb names TRBD2, which stays unverified in the absence of DNA. This CDR3 is CASSLVLAAGYNEQFF.